This T cell receptor beta chain was sequenced in a study of technical replicates of blood from a few donors. This clone has only a few counts. The protocol was immunoSEQ multiplex PCR, while the TCRdb copy is restricted to in-frame clones and leaves out a portion. The data show about 81,000 clones, roughly 92% seen once. V lost 6 bases, J lost 0 bases, and 0 bases stayed unmatched. The germline gives CDR1 MNHEY, CDR2 SMNVEV (reference sequence). This CDR3 spans 14 amino acids. Sequenced sample: T cells isolated from PBMCs. The receptor comes from a human donor in good health. The genes are TRBV27 and TRBJ2-1; 9 nucleotides agree with TRBD2. The CDR3 region is CASRLAGSYNEQFF. The CDR3 nucleotides read TGTGCCAGCAGACTAGCGGGCTCCTACAATGAGCAGTTCTTC.